The rows below give T cell receptor beta chains drawn from one sample of a study of CD8 T cells in Susac syndrome. MiXCR, run by TCRdb on the immunoSEQ multiplex PCR reads, gives a single entry per CDR3 protein. Seen here are 170,000 or so distinct CDR3 sequences, 94% observed once, and the top ten hold 0.12%. Sequencing was performed on CD4+ T cells from PBMCs. These receptors came from a human donor with Susac syndrome. Both conserved end residues are part of each CDR3. A D gene is named only where the DNA matches it firmly. The size of a clone is reported for some rows only, either as once, few or many, or as a class for expanded clones.

size: -
V: TRBV5-1
J: TRBJ2-3
D: -
CDR3: CASTFGGTDTQYF
DNA: TGCGCCAGCACCTTCGGTGGCACAGATACGCAGTATTTT

size: -
V: TRBV6-5
J: TRBJ1-1
D: -
CDR3: CASSYSGTMNTEAFF
DNA: TGTGCCAGCAGTTACTCTGGGACGATGAACACTGAAGCTTTCTTT

size: -
V: TRBV5-6
J: TRBJ1-1
D: -
CDR3: CASSLERKGSNTEAFF
DNA: TGTGCCAGCAGCTTGGAAAGAAAGGGGTCGAACACTGAAGCTTTCTTT

size: -
V: TRBV30
J: TRBJ1-1
D: -
CDR3: CAWSPPGRYDTEAFF
DNA: TGTGCCTGGAGTCCCCCGGGACGGTATGACACTGAAGCTTTCTTT

size: -
V: TRBV7-9
J: TRBJ2-7
D: -
CDR3: CASRLLTGNEQYF
DNA: TGTGCCAGCAGGCTACTAACAGGGAATGAGCAGTACTTC

size: -
V: TRBV30
J: TRBJ1-2
D: -
CDR3: CACYRANYGYTF
DNA: TGTGCCTGTTACAGGGCTAACTATGGCTACACCTTC

size: -
V: TRBV3-1
J: TRBJ2-3
D: -
CDR3: CASSQRAERDTQYF
DNA: TGTGCCAGCAGCCAAAGGGCAGAACGGGATACGCAGTATTTT

size: once
V: TRBV6-1
J: TRBJ1-2
D: -
CDR3: CASSEGRADFYGYTF
DNA: TGTGCCAGCAGTGAAGGCAGGGCCGACTTCTATGGCTACACCTTC

size: -
V: TRBV12-5
J: TRBJ1-5
D: -
CDR3: CASGSTGAGNQPQHF
DNA: TGTGCTAGTGGGAGCACAGGAGCAGGCAATCAGCCCCAGCATTTT

size: -
V: TRBV3-1
J: TRBJ2-3
D: TRBD1
CDR3: CASSQGTGSADTQYF
DNA: TGTGCCAGCAGCCAGGGGACAGGGTCCGCAGATACGCAGTATTTT

size: once
V: TRBV2
J: TRBJ2-1
D: -
CDR3: CASSDRDKYNEQFF
DNA: TGTGCCAGCAGTGACCGGGACAAATACAATGAGCAGTTCTTC

size: -
V: TRBV12-3/TRBV12-4
J: TRBJ2-5
D: -
CDR3: CASSLRGGLPQETQYF
DNA: TGTGCCAGCAGTTTGCGTGGGGGGCTACCACAAGAGACCCAGTACTTC

size: -
V: TRBV24-1
J: TRBJ2-1
D: -
CDR3: CATSAAESSYNEQFF
DNA: TGTGCCACCAGTGCGGCGGAGAGCTCCTACAATGAGCAGTTCTTC

size: -
V: TRBV3-1
J: TRBJ1-1
D: -
CDR3: CASSPPYVGNEAFF
DNA: TGTGCCAGCAGCCCGCCTTATGTGGGGAATGAAGCTTTCTTT

size: -
V: TRBV12-3/TRBV12-4
J: TRBJ1-1
D: -
CDR3: CASSQVERTFF
DNA: TGTGCCAGCAGTCAGGTGGAACGGACTTTCTTT

size: -
V: TRBV6-2/TRBV6-3
J: TRBJ2-5
D: TRBD2
CDR3: CASSSRGLANRETQYF
DNA: TGTGCCAGCAGCAGCCGCGGACTAGCGAACCGTGAGACCCAGTACTTC

size: -
V: TRBV3-1
J: TRBJ1-2
D: -
CDR3: CASSAPFFRGYTF
DNA: TGTGCCAGCAGCGCACCCTTTTTTCGTGGCTACACCTTC

size: -
V: TRBV4-1
J: TRBJ2-1
D: -
CDR3: CASSQDETSRNEQFF
DNA: TGCGCCAGCAGCCAAGATGAAACTAGTCGCAATGAGCAGTTCTTC

size: -
V: TRBV4-2
J: TRBJ1-1
D: -
CDR3: CASSRDSGLPAAEAFF
DNA: TGTGCCAGCAGCCGAGACTCGGGACTCCCTGCGGCTGAAGCTTTCTTT

size: -
V: TRBV2
J: TRBJ1-5
D: -
CDR3: CASSENGRDNQPQHF
DNA: TGTGCCAGCAGTGAAAATGGCCGGGACAATCAGCCCCAGCATTTT

size: -
V: TRBV20-1
J: TRBJ2-5
D: -
CDR3: CSADRAARETQYF
DNA: TGCAGTGCTGATAGGGCGGCTCGAGAGACCCAGTACTTC

size: -
V: TRBV5-4
J: TRBJ2-3
D: -
CDR3: CASSGQDTDTQYF
DNA: TGTGCCAGCAGTGGGCAGGATACAGATACGCAGTATTTT

size: -
V: TRBV20-1
J: TRBJ1-2
D: -
CDR3: CSASNNYGYTF
DNA: TGCAGTGCTAGCAACAACTATGGCTACACCTTC

size: -
V: TRBV20-1
J: TRBJ2-3
D: -
CDR3: CSAVRLTDTQYF
DNA: TGCAGTGCTGTCCGCCTCACAGATACGCAGTATTTT

size: -
V: TRBV4-3
J: TRBJ2-7
D: TRBD2
CDR3: CASSRTPTGGQAYEQYF
DNA: TGCGCCAGCAGCCGAACTCCGACGGGGGGGCAGGCCTACGAGCAGTACTTC

size: once
V: TRBV20-1
J: TRBJ1-3
D: -
CDR3: CSARDGAGNTIYF
DNA: TGCAGTGCTAGAGACGGAGCTGGAAACACCATATATTTT

size: -
V: TRBV15
J: TRBJ2-7
D: -
CDR3: CATSRVVTAESYEQYF
DNA: TGTGCCACCAGCAGAGTAGTGACAGCTGAGAGCTACGAGCAGTACTTC

size: -
V: TRBV6-6
J: TRBJ2-7
D: -
CDR3: CASLGAGSEQYF
DNA: TGTGCCAGCCTGGGCGCAGGGTCCGAGCAGTACTTC

size: -
V: TRBV21-1
J: TRBJ2-7
D: -
CDR3: CASSNCGLRSEQYF
DNA: TGTGCCAGCAGCAACTGCGGGCTGAGATCCGAGCAGTACTTC

size: -
V: TRBV12-3/TRBV12-4
J: TRBJ1-1
D: -
CDR3: CASSTRGLEAFF
DNA: TGTGCCAGCAGCACCCGAGGGCTTGAAGCTTTCTTT

size: -
V: TRBV29-1
J: TRBJ2-2
D: TRBD1
CDR3: CSGDRGHGGELFF
DNA: TGCAGCGGGGACAGGGGGCATGGCGGGGAGCTGTTTTTT

size: few
V: TRBV6-6
J: TRBJ1-2
D: -
CDR3: CASSYSDSYLDGYTF
DNA: TGTGCCAGCAGTTACTCAGACAGTTACCTTGATGGCTACACCTTC

size: -
V: TRBV30
J: TRBJ1-2
D: -
CDR3: CAWLGQPAYGYTF
DNA: TGTGCCTGGCTGGGACAACCCGCCTATGGCTACACCTTC

size: -
V: TRBV10-3
J: TRBJ2-3
D: TRBD2
CDR3: CAIKSGAGATDTQYF
DNA: TGTGCCATCAAAAGCGGAGCGGGGGCTACAGATACGCAGTATTTT

size: -
V: TRBV11-2
J: TRBJ1-4
D: TRBD1
CDR3: CASSWDRGQGKLFF
DNA: TGTGCCAGCAGCTGGGACAGGGGGCAAGGAAAACTGTTTTTT

size: -
V: TRBV20-1
J: TRBJ2-4
D: -
CDR3: CSARDQQGPKNIQYF
DNA: TGCAGTGCTAGAGATCAGCAGGGACCCAAAAACATTCAGTACTTC

size: -
V: TRBV20-1
J: TRBJ2-7
D: -
CDR3: CSASPQSRQAAGEQYF
DNA: TGCAGTGCTTCTCCCCAATCGCGACAGGCCGCGGGCGAGCAGTACTTC

size: few
V: TRBV11-2
J: TRBJ1-2
D: -
CDR3: CASSLVAAGSGYTF
DNA: TGTGCCAGCAGCTTAGTGGCAGCCGGAAGTGGCTACACCTTC

size: -
V: TRBV23-1
J: TRBJ1-5
D: -
CDR3: CASRHSDMQGQPQHF
DNA: TGCGCCAGCAGACATAGCGACATGCAAGGTCAGCCCCAGCATTTT

size: -
V: TRBV14
J: TRBJ1-2
D: -
CDR3: CASSQSGHYDYGYTF
DNA: TGTGCCAGCAGCCAAAGTGGACACTATGACTATGGCTACACCTTC

size: once
V: TRBV21-1
J: TRBJ2-3
D: -
CDR3: CASPGTGTSPTDTQYF
DNA: TGTGCCAGCCCCGGGACAGGAACGAGCCCCACAGATACGCAGTATTTT

size: -
V: TRBV7-8
J: TRBJ1-6
D: TRBD1
CDR3: CASSLEGGRNSPLHF
DNA: TGTGCCAGCAGCTTAGAAGGGGGCCGGAATTCACCCCTCCACTTT